A selection of T cell receptor beta chains follows, all from one sample in a study of regulatory T cells in long-lasting Graves disease. TCRdb re-called the multiplex PCR reads through MiXCR, storing one row per CDR3 protein. The sample includes roughly 450,000 distinct CDR3 sequences, roughly 20% seen only once; the top ten take 6.5% to 8%. Here the sequenced sample was peripheral blood mononuclear cells (PBMCs), taken when the disease was refractory, from a patient treated with antithyroid drugs. The receptors were gathered from a female donor with Graves disease. Both conserved end residues are part of each CDR3.

J: TRBJ1-2
V: TRBV5-6
CDR3: CASSLGQRTYYGYTF

J: TRBJ2-7
V: TRBV6-1
CDR3: CASSRLSSVTYEQYF

J: TRBJ1-2
V: TRBV20-1
CDR3: CSALHGYDGYTF

J: TRBJ2-3
V: TRBV20-1
CDR3: CSARGQGDTQYF

J: TRBJ2-2
V: TRBV5-4
CDR3: CASSTRQGENTGELFF

J: TRBJ2-5
V: TRBV7-2
CDR3: CASSSLTGSWTQYF

J: TRBJ1-1
V: TRBV2
CDR3: CASSESIRVGTEAFF

J: TRBJ2-2
V: TRBV9
CDR3: CASSIQTGGLSNTGELFF

J: TRBJ1-1
V: TRBV7-8
CDR3: CASSRTGGGAEAFF

J: TRBJ1-2
V: TRBV6-1
CDR3: CASSRRRAGDYGYTF

J: TRBJ1-4
V: TRBV7-9
CDR3: CASSPDRAGNEKLFF

J: TRBJ2-7
V: TRBV2
CDR3: CASRREANSYEQYF

J: TRBJ2-1
V: TRBV27
CDR3: CASSMKAPGQKYNEQFF

J: TRBJ2-5
V: TRBV6-5
CDR3: CASSWGPGGETQYF

J: TRBJ1-2
V: TRBV20-1
CDR3: CSAPTQSYGYTF

J: TRBJ2-5
V: TRBV28
CDR3: CASSLGRRQHQETQYF

J: TRBJ2-7
V: TRBV20-1
CDR3: CSARPRAGGPYEQYF

J: TRBJ1-6
V: TRBV10-2
CDR3: CASREDRGTISPLHF

J: TRBJ2-7
V: TRBV2
CDR3: CASTARDSPYEQYF

J: TRBJ2-7
V: TRBV20-1
CDR3: CSARMTLDEQYF

J: TRBJ1-2
V: TRBV5-1
CDR3: CASSLRSLTSTNYGYTF

J: TRBJ2-7
V: TRBV7-9
CDR3: CASSLGQGNSYEQYF

J: TRBJ1-1
V: TRBV6-1
CDR3: CASTLWQGDDTEAFF

J: TRBJ1-1
V: TRBV19
CDR3: CASSSSQEAFF

J: TRBJ1-1
V: TRBV30
CDR3: CAWRRRTNTEAFF

J: TRBJ1-1
V: TRBV14
CDR3: CASSQVRSTPREAFF

J: TRBJ2-2
V: TRBV30
CDR3: CAWSPGGTGELFF

J: TRBJ1-1
V: TRBV12-3/TRBV12-4
CDR3: CASSPSRSNTEAFF

J: TRBJ2-7
V: TRBV15
CDR3: CATSRDLGIYEQYF

J: TRBJ1-1
V: TRBV19
CDR3: CASSIDRENTEAFF

J: TRBJ1-5
V: TRBV19
CDR3: CASSDADRQPQHF

J: TRBJ1-2
V: TRBV19
CDR3: CASAPRGLQGYTF

J: TRBJ2-7
V: TRBV5-1
CDR3: CASRGATETYEQYF

J: TRBJ2-7
V: TRBV20-1
CDR3: CSATRTSGRFEQYF

J: TRBJ2-3
V: TRBV11-2
CDR3: CASSLVVGGGVTQYF

J: TRBJ1-5
V: TRBV7-6
CDR3: CASSLDGGPQHF

J: TRBJ1-1
V: TRBV7-9
CDR3: CASSEDRGVNTEAFF

J: TRBJ2-4
V: TRBV28
CDR3: CASSGPGLPEQYF

J: NA
V: TRBV6-2/TRBV6-3
CDR3: CASRRFPEDFSYNEQFF

J: TRBJ2-2
V: TRBV7-9
CDR3: CASSLLLGVSALPGTGELFF

J: TRBJ2-7
V: TRBV7-9
CDR3: CASSDRTGPSSYEQYF

J: TRBJ1-1
V: TRBV28
CDR3: CASSRPGGDTEAFF

J: TRBJ2-7
V: TRBV6-1
CDR3: CASRRDISYEQYF

J: TRBJ1-5
V: TRBV12-3/TRBV12-4
CDR3: CASSLAGGGPQHF

J: TRBJ2-7
V: TRBV2
CDR3: CASSRDSTYEQYF

J: TRBJ1-2
V: TRBV19
CDR3: CASRQGDYGYTF

J: TRBJ2-1
V: TRBV20-1
CDR3: CSAERDRVYNEQFF

J: TRBJ1-3
V: TRBV6-2/TRBV6-3
CDR3: CASSYSQQSSGNTIYF

J: TRBJ1-1
V: TRBV27
CDR3: CASSLTPNTEAFF

J: TRBJ1-1
V: TRBV12-3/TRBV12-4
CDR3: CASSLKFAEAFF

J: TRBJ2-7
V: TRBV7-8
CDR3: CASSPRTSGGYEQYF

J: TRBJ1-2
V: TRBV5-1
CDR3: CASSLSQGSGYTF

J: TRBJ1-1
V: TRBV7-2
CDR3: CASSLSGGPNTEAFF

J: TRBJ2-4
V: TRBV7-8
CDR3: CASSLELTGSSSLNIQYF

J: TRBJ1-2
V: TRBV20-1
CDR3: CSASTGMIYGYTF

J: TRBJ2-7
V: TRBV27
CDR3: CASSSFSGYEQYF

J: TRBJ2-5
V: TRBV7-2
CDR3: CASSLAAGGLGAQYF

J: TRBJ2-1
V: TRBV7-3
CDR3: CASSRAGGGFEQFF

J: TRBJ1-1
V: TRBV7-2
CDR3: CASSSDGLEAFF